Given below is one TCR beta chain in context. After removal of 5 bases from V and 8 bases from J, the junction contained 9 bases not matched to a gene. This CDR3 is built from 14 residues. From germline, CDR1 is MNHEY and CDR2 SMNVEV (reference sequence). The sample is drawn from a study of early T cells in non-severe SARS-CoV-2 infection. Study details: Unsorted whole-blood RNA was sequenced in bulk, leaving chains unpaired.

The TCR library protocol attached unique molecular identifiers to the individual cDNA molecules. In TCRdb, the 5' RACE reads were re-called with MiXCR into one record per CDR3 protein. The sample yields 85,000 to 100,000 distinct CDR3 sequences, about 10% seen once. The sequencing here drew on whole blood, taken at baseline. The source is an adult who was a healthcare worker with PCR-confirmed SARS-CoV-2 infection or an uninfected control (not recorded which). This chain links TRBV27 with TRBJ1-2; 9 positions agree with TRBD1. For the CDR3, the DNA is TGTGCCAGCAGTCCACTGGGACAGGGTCACGGCTACACCTTC. Translated: CASSPLGQGHGYTF.